This TCR beta chain came from a study of cytomegalovirus exposure and HLA in healthy donors. Study context: Unique TCRs from HLA-typed donors, 80 million to 100 million of them, were held in an early data release.

CDR1 is WSHSY, CDR2 SAAADI, per germline. This CDR3 region has 16 residues. V lost 3 bases, J lost 10 bases, and 11 bases stayed unmatched. Researchers ran the PCR with 60 Vbeta and 13 Jbeta primers. TCRdb keeps only in-frame clones here, not all; method: immunoSEQ multiplex PCR. The sample records about 110,000 clones, 65% to 75% being singletons. Turning to this clone: Its antigen is undetermined.

Study results and limitations: The investigators catalogued 160 or so TCR beta chains as cytomegalovirus-associated.

The genes are TRBV10-2 and TRBJ1-4, with 10 bases lining up with TRBD1. This clonotype originated in a man in his forties in good health and CMV-seropositive. The source material was PBMCs. The CDR3 is CASSELSGTGVSKLFF. The CDR3 DNA is TGCGCCAGCAGTGAACTTTCCGGGACAGGGGTTTCAAAACTGTTTTTT.